This passage covers 20 T cell receptor beta chains from one sample sequenced in a study of blood T cell repertoires in COVID-19. Here immunoSEQ multiplex PCR was the method, and the copy in TCRdb shows in-frame clones only, minus some. The sample shows more than 200,000 clones, around nine tenths of them seen only once. The sequenced sample was PBMCs or T cells enriched from blood (not recorded which). These receptors all stem from a woman aged 45-65 years who had recovered from COVID-19.

The rearrangement joins TRBV27 to TRBJ1-2; TRBD1 matches at 9 bases. This CDR3 is built from 17 residues. Trimming took 3 bases from V and 1 from J; bases not matched to a gene: 9. CDR1 and CDR2 from the germline V gene are MNHEY and SMNVEV (reference sequence). The CDR3 nucleotides are TGTGCCAGCAGTTTGGTGACAGGGGGAAGAGTTAACTATGGCTACACCTTC. Translation: CASSLVTGGRVNYGYTF.

The chain is built from TRBV7-2 and TRBJ1-5; 11 positions match TRBD1. The CDR3 spans 15 residues. The germline CDR1 and CDR2 sequences are SGHTA and FQGNSA. The V gene end was trimmed by 1 base and the J gene end by 6 bases; junction bases not matched to a gene: 2. CDR3 nucleotides: TGTGCCAGCAGCTTAGGGGACAGGGGGACTCAGCCCCAGCATTTT. Its translation is CASSLGDRGTQPQHF.

The genes are TRBV12-5 and TRBJ1-4; 10 bases match TRBD1. The V and J ends lost 4 bases and 0 bases, in that order; junction bases with no gene match: 11. This CDR3 is 19 amino acids long. Germline V lookup: CDR1 LGHNT, CDR2 FRNRAP. The CDR3 sequence is CASGSVRGQGEATNEKLFF. DNA for the CDR3: TGTGCTAGTGGTTCCGTCCGCGGACAGGGGGAAGCAACTAATGAAAAACTGTTTTTT.

This chain links TRBV9 with TRBJ2-1; 9 bases align to TRBD2. Germline V gene sequence: CDR1 SGDLS, CDR2 YYNGEE. V was pared by 4 bases and J by 16 bases, with 12 bases of the junction left unmatched. The CDR3 totals 13 residues. The CDR3 region has the DNA TGTGCCAGCAGCCCCCAACTAGCGGGCAGCCAATTCTTC. Residues: CASSPQLAGSQFF. The variable domain in full, with the rest retrieved from reference TRBV9 and TRBJ2-1, is DSGVTQTPKHLITATGQRVTLRCSPRSGDLSVYWYQQSLDQGLQFLIQYYNGEERAKGNILERFSAQQFPDLHSELNLSSLELGDSALYFCASSPQLAGSQFFGPGTRLTVL.

This clone was detected once. The chain is built from TRBV10-3 and TRBJ1-4; D perhaps matches TRBD1 (6 bases). This CDR3 has 14 amino acids. Per the germline V gene, CDR1 is ENHRY and CDR2 is SYGVKD. Trimming shortened V by 1 base and J by 6 bases, and 9 bases separated the two germline ends. The CDR3 DNA reads as TGTGCCATCAGTGAGTTCGGACAGTATGAAAAACTGTTTTTT. It codes for CAISEFGQYEKLFF.

The J gene is TRBJ1-3, the V gene TRBV7-9; possibly TRBD1 for D (5 bases). The V and J ends lost 5 bases and 8 bases respectively, with 16 bases between them. The CDR3 loop spans 14 amino acids. Germline V gene sequence: CDR1 SEHNR, CDR2 FQNEAQ (reference sequence). DNA of the CDR3: TGTGCCAGCAGCCAAGGGAGGGACGGGGACACCATATATTTT. It specifies CASSQGRDGDTIYF.

The genes are TRBV7-9 and TRBJ1-2; unclear D gene. Between the trimmed V and J ends, which lost 8 bases and 3 bases, there was a span of 16 bases. The CDR3 covers 14 residues. The germline CDR1 and CDR2 sequences are SEHNR and FQNEAQ (reference sequence). CDR3: CASRGGLRDYGYTF. The CDR3 DNA follows: TGTGCCAGCCGGGGAGGGTTACGGGACTATGGCTACACCTTC.

This chain joins TRBV7-6 and TRBJ2-2; D gene ambiguous. Germline V CDR1 and CDR2: SGHVS, FNYEAQ. This CDR3 region has 14 residues. Trimming stripped 7 bases from V and 1 base from J, with 10 bases between. CDR3 sequence (DNA): TGTGCCAGCAACTCTATCCGGAACACCGGGGAGCTGTTTTTT. Its translation: CASNSIRNTGELFF.

The chain carries TRBV27 and TRBJ2-7; 10 bases fit TRBD2. The CDR3 runs 16 residues. Germline CDR1 MNHEY, CDR2 SMNVEV (reference sequence). The V gene end was trimmed by 5 bases and the J gene end by 4 bases; junction bases not matched to a gene: 11. DNA of the CDR3: TGTGCCAGCAGTGCTATCACTAGCGGGACGGGGTACGAGCAGTACTTC. Its protein is CASSAITSGTGYEQYF.

The rearrangement joins TRBV28 to TRBJ1-2; D is uncertain. The ends were cut back, 3 bases at V and 4 bases at J, with 12 bases in the middle. The CDR3 runs 14 residues. Germline V gene sequence: CDR1 MDHEN, CDR2 SYDVKM. CDR3 loop: CASSLVQAGYGYTF. The CDR3 coding sequence is TGTGCCAGCAGTTTGGTGCAGGCTGGCTATGGCTACACCTTC.

This clone was counted a few times. The chain recombines TRBV5-4 with TRBJ2-1, with TRBD1 as a possible D gene (5 bases). V was shortened by 4 bases and J by 6 bases, with 17 bases between the two germline ends. Germline V gene lookup returns CDR1 SGHNT and CDR2 YYREEE (reference sequence). This CDR3 region has 15 residues. The DNA for the CDR3 is TGTGCCAGCAGCAGTCCCAAGGGCAGGGCCAATGAGCAGTTCTTC. This gives the protein CASSSPKGRANEQFF.

V is TRBV3-1 (or the pseudogene TRBV3-2) and J is TRBJ2-3; unclear D gene. The CDR3 runs to 16 residues. Trimming took off 4 bases at V and 2 bases at J, with 16 bases between the two ends. The V gene's germline CDR1 is LGHDT and CDR2 YNNKEL (reference sequence). The CDR3 protein is CASSPKTETFTDTQYF. CDR3 DNA: TGTGCCAGCAGCCCTAAAACGGAGACTTTCACAGATACGCAGTATTTT.

The chain employs TRBV27 and TRBJ1-1; maybe TRBD1 (6 bases). V dropped 1 base and J dropped 5 bases, with 17 bases sitting between them. This CDR3 is 16 amino acids long. Germline V gives CDR1 MNHEY, CDR2 SMNVEV (reference sequence). In nucleotides, the CDR3 is TGTGCCAGCAGTTTATTAGGGGCGGGGGGCTGGACTGAAGCTTTCTTT. Its translation: CASSLLGAGGWTEAFF.

The count of this clone is one. The chain links TRBV27 to TRBJ2-6; no definite D call. Germline V gives CDR1 MNHEY, CDR2 SMNVEV (reference sequence). With 6 bases removed from V and 2 bases from J, the gap between germline ends came to 2 bases. There are 12 residues in the CDR3. CDR3 bases: TGTGCCAGCAGCACTGGGGCCAACGTCCTGACTTTC. As protein: CASSTGANVLTF.

The chain carries TRBV7-9 and TRBJ2-3; D remains unclear. Germline CDR1 reads SEHNR; CDR2 reads FQNEAQ (reference sequence). The CDR3 is made up of 14 amino acids. V lost 5 bases and J lost 0, with 9 bases in between. CDR3 sequence reads: CASSPLLSTDTQYF. In nucleotides, the CDR3 is TGTGCCAGCAGCCCCCTCCTTAGCACAGATACGCAGTATTTT.

V usage is TRBV30 and J usage is TRBJ1-1; the D is unclear. Deletions cut 3 bases from V and 5 bases from J, with 10 bases between. There are 12 residues in the CDR3. CDR1 is GTSNPN and CDR2 is SVGIG in the germline V gene (reference sequence). The CDR3 DNA sequence: TGTGCCTGGAGCCTTCGGGGAACTGAAGCTTTCTTT. Translating gives CAWSLRGTEAFF.

The V and J genes are TRBV2 and TRBJ1-1; 7 bases agree with TRBD1. The CDR3 has 15 amino acids. The germline CDR1 and CDR2 sequences are SNHLY and FYNNEI. Trimming removed 1 base from V and 1 base from J; junction bases left unmatched: 3. This CDR3 reads CASSEEGQKNTEAFF. The CDR3 DNA is TGTGCCAGCAGTGAAGAGGGACAGAAGAACACTGAAGCTTTCTTT.

V usage is TRBV27 and J usage is TRBJ2-1, with a tentative D call TRBD1 (6 bases). CDR3 length equals 12 residues. Trimming removed 7 bases at V and 9 bases at J, with 13 bases between. Germline V gives CDR1 MNHEY, CDR2 SMNVEV (reference sequence). The CDR3 spells CASTGTPGEQFF. The DNA for the CDR3 is TGTGCCAGCACCGGGACACCGGGTGAGCAGTTCTTC.

The chain employs TRBV5-1 and TRBJ1-5; D is uncertain. This CDR3 spans 14 amino acids. The V gene lost 5 bases and the J gene lost 0 bases, with 9 bases spanning the gap. The germline CDR1 and CDR2 sequences are SGHRS and YFSETQ. The CDR3 here is CASSYDYSNQPQHF. The CDR3, as DNA: TGCGCCAGCAGTTATGACTATAGCAATCAGCCCCAGCATTTT.

This CDR3 reads CATSDSRDRHGYTF. CDR3 sequence (DNA): TGTGCCACCAGTGATTCCCGGGACAGGCATGGCTACACCTTC. The rearrangement uses TRBV24-1 and TRBJ1-2; 8 nucleotides align to TRBD1. The germline V gene encodes CDR1 KGHDR and CDR2 SFDVKD. The length of the CDR3 is 14 residues. The J segment lost 6 bases and the V segment lost 2 bases, leaving 4 bases of the junction unmatched.